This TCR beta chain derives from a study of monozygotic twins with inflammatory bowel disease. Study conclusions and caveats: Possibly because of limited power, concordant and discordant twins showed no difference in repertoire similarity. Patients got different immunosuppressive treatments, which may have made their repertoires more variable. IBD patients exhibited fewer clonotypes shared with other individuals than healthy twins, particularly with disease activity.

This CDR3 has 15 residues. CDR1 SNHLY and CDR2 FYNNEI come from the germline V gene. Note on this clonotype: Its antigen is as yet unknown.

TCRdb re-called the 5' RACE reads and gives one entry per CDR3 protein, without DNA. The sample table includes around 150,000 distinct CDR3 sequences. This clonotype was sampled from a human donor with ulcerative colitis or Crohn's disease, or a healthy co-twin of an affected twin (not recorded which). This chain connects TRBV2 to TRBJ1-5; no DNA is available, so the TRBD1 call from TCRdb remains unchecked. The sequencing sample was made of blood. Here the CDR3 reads CASSGQDDSNQPQHF.